This T cell receptor (beta chain) was profiled in a study of T cells in Graves' hyperthyroidism and ophthalmopathy. CDR3 length equals 16 residues. Germline loops: CDR1 MNHNS, CDR2 SASEGT. V shed 3 bases and J 5 bases; nucleotides not matched to a gene: 4. Template material for amplifying TCR beta CDR3 regions consisted of RNA transcripts. RT-PCR in the first round (using the HTBI primer set) targeted the TCR CDR3. One entry per CDR3 protein, called by TCRdb with MiXCR from the multiplex PCR reads. Of nearly 600,000 distinct CDR3 sequences listed, more than 11% are singletons. Worth noting for this clonotype: Possible read error: a much larger clone is one base away.

The sample comprised blood. The chain combines TRBV6-1 with TRBJ2-1; 13 bases map to TRBD2. The TCR sequence derives from a woman between 25 and 40 years old with Graves' hyperthyroidism that later progressed to Graves' ophthalmopathy. Written as DNA, the CDR3 is TGTGCCAGCAGTGACTCAGGACTAGCGGGAGACAATGAGCAGTTCTTC. This encodes CASSDSGLAGDNEQFF.